Listed below are T cell receptor beta chains from one sample, sequenced in a study of blood T cell repertoires in COVID-19. This table comes from immunoSEQ multiplex PCR, and its TCRdb copy is limited to in-frame clones, with some not included. The table records approximately 280,000 clones, over 75% of them present only once. The sample was peripheral blood. The receptor set was obtained from a woman aged 55-70 years with acute or convalescent COVID-19. CDR3s include the opening cysteine and the closing phenylalanine or tryptophan. The D gene is left open where the match is weak. Not all rows give a size; the values are once, few, many and, for expanded clones, a class.

j_call: TRBJ1-5
clone_size: -
v_call: TRBV5-4
d_call: TRBD1
cdr3_aa: CASSSRGQDGIGHQPQHF
cdr3_nt: TGTGCCAGCAGCTCCAGAGGACAGGATGGAATAGGTCATCAGCCCCAGCATTTT

j_call: TRBJ1-3
clone_size: -
v_call: TRBV11-2
d_call: -
cdr3_aa: CASSLDPPLLSGNTIYF
cdr3_nt: TGTGCCAGCAGCTTAGATCCCCCCCTTCTCTCTGGAAACACCATATATTTT

j_call: TRBJ1-1
clone_size: -
v_call: TRBV7-2
d_call: -
cdr3_aa: CASSFSGGGEAFF
cdr3_nt: TGTGCCAGCAGCTTTTCGGGGGGCGGTGAAGCTTTCTTT

j_call: TRBJ1-5
clone_size: -
v_call: TRBV7-9
d_call: -
cdr3_aa: CASSRENGQPQHF
cdr3_nt: TGTGCCAGCAGCCGGGAGAACGGTCAGCCCCAGCATTTT

j_call: TRBJ2-3
clone_size: -
v_call: TRBV4-1
d_call: TRBD2
cdr3_aa: CASSQGRGGGNTDTQYF
cdr3_nt: TGCGCCAGCAGCCAAGGGAGGGGCGGGGGGAACACAGATACGCAGTATTTT

j_call: TRBJ1-4
clone_size: -
v_call: TRBV5-1
d_call: -
cdr3_aa: CASSTVGQNEKLFF
cdr3_nt: TGCGCCAGCAGCACTGTGGGCCAAAATGAAAAACTGTTTTTT

j_call: TRBJ1-2
clone_size: -
v_call: TRBV9
d_call: -
cdr3_aa: CASSAEGAGSNYGYTF
cdr3_nt: TGTGCCAGCAGCGCCGAAGGGGCCGGGAGCAACTATGGCTACACCTTC

j_call: TRBJ1-4
clone_size: few
v_call: TRBV30
d_call: TRBD1
cdr3_aa: CAWETGRANEKLFF
cdr3_nt: TGTGCCTGGGAGACAGGGCGGGCTAATGAAAAACTGTTTTTT

j_call: TRBJ2-2
clone_size: many
v_call: TRBV18
d_call: -
cdr3_aa: CASSPPMGGLFF
cdr3_nt: TGTGCCAGCTCACCACCGATGGGAGGGCTGTTTTTT

j_call: TRBJ1-1
clone_size: -
v_call: TRBV7-7
d_call: -
cdr3_aa: CASSSDPGTEAFF
cdr3_nt: TGTGCCAGCAGCTCAGACCCAGGCACTGAAGCTTTCTTT

j_call: TRBJ1-1
clone_size: -
v_call: TRBV5-1
d_call: -
cdr3_aa: CASSLGTDTEAFF
cdr3_nt: TGCGCCAGCAGCTTGGGGACAGACACTGAAGCTTTCTTT

j_call: TRBJ1-6
clone_size: -
v_call: TRBV3-1/TRBV3-2
d_call: -
cdr3_aa: CASSQEGGAGNSPLHF
cdr3_nt: TGTGCCAGCAGCCAAGAGGGCGGGGCGGGTAATTCACCCCTCCACTTT

j_call: TRBJ1-1
clone_size: -
v_call: TRBV5-1
d_call: TRBD1
cdr3_aa: CASTGRTGGTEAFF
cdr3_nt: TGCGCCAGCACAGGGCGGACAGGGGGCACTGAAGCTTTCTTT

j_call: TRBJ2-1
clone_size: -
v_call: TRBV5-1
d_call: -
cdr3_aa: CASSFSEGSYNEQFF
cdr3_nt: TGCGCCAGCAGCTTTTCGGAGGGTTCCTACAATGAGCAGTTCTTC

j_call: TRBJ2-7
clone_size: -
v_call: TRBV14
d_call: TRBD2
cdr3_aa: CASSHRLAGNEQYF
cdr3_nt: TGTGCCAGCAGCCACAGACTAGCGGGAAACGAGCAGTACTTC

j_call: TRBJ1-2
clone_size: -
v_call: TRBV29-1
d_call: TRBD1
cdr3_aa: CSVAAQGAYYGYTF
cdr3_nt: TGCAGCGTTGCGGCACAGGGGGCTTATTATGGCTACACCTTC

j_call: TRBJ1-3
clone_size: -
v_call: TRBV29-1
d_call: -
cdr3_aa: CSVGSAGLSGNTIYF
cdr3_nt: TGCAGCGTTGGGTCGGCAGGCTTATCTGGAAACACCATATATTTT

j_call: TRBJ2-7
clone_size: -
v_call: TRBV5-4
d_call: TRBD1
cdr3_aa: CASSRQGGEQYF
cdr3_nt: TGTGCCAGCAGCCGACAGGGTGGCGAGCAGTACTTC

j_call: TRBJ1-4
clone_size: -
v_call: TRBV7-2
d_call: TRBD1
cdr3_aa: CASSSGTGREKLFF
cdr3_nt: TGTGCCAGCAGCTCCGGGACAGGTCGGGAAAAACTGTTTTTT

j_call: TRBJ2-2
clone_size: once
v_call: TRBV5-4
d_call: TRBD2
cdr3_aa: CASSARLAGSMTTGELFF
cdr3_nt: TGTGCCAGCAGCGCCCGACTAGCGGGCTCGATGACGACCGGGGAGCTGTTTTTT

j_call: TRBJ1-6
clone_size: -
v_call: TRBV7-2
d_call: TRBD1
cdr3_aa: CASSSRQGSSYNSPLHF
cdr3_nt: TGTGCCAGCAGCTCTAGACAGGGGAGCTCCTATAATTCACCCCTCCACTTT

j_call: TRBJ2-5
clone_size: -
v_call: TRBV7-2
d_call: -
cdr3_aa: CASSPRRGETQYF
cdr3_nt: TGTGCCAGCAGCCCTCGACGGGGGGAGACCCAGTACTTC

j_call: TRBJ1-2
clone_size: -
v_call: TRBV7-2
d_call: TRBD1
cdr3_aa: CASSLETGDYGYTF
cdr3_nt: TGTGCCAGCAGCTTAGAAACAGGGGACTATGGCTACACCTTC

j_call: TRBJ1-3
clone_size: -
v_call: TRBV10-3
d_call: TRBD1
cdr3_aa: CATRPNLDRQSGNTIYF
cdr3_nt: TGTGCCACCAGGCCTAACTTGGACAGGCAATCTGGAAACACCATATATTTT

j_call: TRBJ1-6
clone_size: -
v_call: TRBV18
d_call: -
cdr3_aa: CASSPLEVGGIGQSPLHF
cdr3_nt: TGTGCCAGCTCACCACTCGAAGTGGGAGGAATCGGGCAATCACCCCTCCACTTT

j_call: TRBJ1-2
clone_size: many
v_call: TRBV19
d_call: -
cdr3_aa: CASSIKGAGYGYTF
cdr3_nt: TGTGCCAGTAGTATCAAAGGGGCTGGCTATGGCTACACCTTC

j_call: TRBJ1-2
clone_size: -
v_call: TRBV20-1
d_call: -
cdr3_aa: CSLFNYGYTF
cdr3_nt: TGCAGTCTGTTTAACTATGGCTACACCTTC

j_call: TRBJ2-1
clone_size: -
v_call: TRBV5-4
d_call: -
cdr3_aa: CASSLDSAVSPYNEQFF
cdr3_nt: TGTGCCAGCAGCTTGGATTCGGCGGTAAGTCCCTACAATGAGCAGTTCTTC

j_call: TRBJ2-7
clone_size: -
v_call: TRBV6-1
d_call: TRBD2
cdr3_aa: CASSDPPGGGEQYF
cdr3_nt: TGTGCCAGCAGTGATCCTCCCGGGGGAGGGGAGCAGTACTTC

j_call: TRBJ1-5
clone_size: -
v_call: TRBV19
d_call: TRBD1
cdr3_aa: CASSLQGATLLNYQPQHF
cdr3_nt: TGTGCCAGTAGCTTACAGGGGGCAACTCTCTTAAATTATCAGCCCCAGCATTTT

j_call: TRBJ2-7
clone_size: -
v_call: TRBV5-1
d_call: -
cdr3_aa: CASSLWDQDRNHLGEQYF
cdr3_nt: TGCGCCAGCAGCTTGTGGGACCAAGACAGGAATCATTTAGGCGAGCAGTACTTC

j_call: TRBJ1-2
clone_size: -
v_call: TRBV5-6
d_call: TRBD1
cdr3_aa: CASSRDRTIYGYTF
cdr3_nt: TGTGCCAGCAGCCGGGACAGGACAATCTATGGCTACACCTTC

j_call: TRBJ2-7
clone_size: -
v_call: TRBV30
d_call: -
cdr3_aa: CAWTPDSSYEQYF
cdr3_nt: TGTGCCTGGACTCCGGACAGCTCCTACGAGCAGTACTTC

j_call: TRBJ1-2
clone_size: -
v_call: TRBV11-2
d_call: -
cdr3_aa: CASSPGEGGYTF
cdr3_nt: TGTGCCAGCAGCCCAGGGGAGGGTGGCTACACCTTC

j_call: TRBJ1-1
clone_size: -
v_call: TRBV5-4
d_call: -
cdr3_aa: CASRLDSLNTEAFF
cdr3_nt: TGTGCCAGCAGATTGGACAGTCTGAACACTGAAGCTTTCTTT

j_call: TRBJ1-1
clone_size: -
v_call: TRBV28
d_call: TRBD1
cdr3_aa: CATSSGGLNTEAFF
cdr3_nt: TGTGCCACCTCGTCAGGGGGTCTGAACACTGAAGCTTTCTTT

j_call: TRBJ2-4
clone_size: -
v_call: TRBV7-9
d_call: -
cdr3_aa: CASSDDRTKNIQYF
cdr3_nt: TGTGCCAGCAGTGACGACAGAACTAAAAACATTCAGTACTTC

j_call: TRBJ1-5
clone_size: -
v_call: TRBV30
d_call: TRBD1
cdr3_aa: CAWSSQGGLQPQHF
cdr3_nt: TGTGCCTGGAGTTCCCAGGGGGGTCTGCAGCCCCAGCATTTT

j_call: TRBJ1-2
clone_size: -
v_call: TRBV5-6
d_call: TRBD1
cdr3_aa: CASRLRQGAGGYTF
cdr3_nt: TGTGCCAGCAGATTGCGACAGGGGGCGGGTGGCTACACCTTC

j_call: TRBJ2-2
clone_size: -
v_call: TRBV2
d_call: TRBD1
cdr3_aa: CASSSDRLHTGELFF
cdr3_nt: TGTGCCAGCAGTTCGGACAGGCTGCACACCGGGGAGCTGTTTTTT

j_call: TRBJ2-7
clone_size: -
v_call: TRBV5-4
d_call: TRBD1
cdr3_aa: CASSRQGVAYEQYF
cdr3_nt: TGTGCCAGCAGCCGACAGGGTGTTGCCTACGAGCAGTACTTC

j_call: TRBJ2-7
clone_size: -
v_call: TRBV4-1
d_call: -
cdr3_aa: CASSPQGLPPTYEQYF
cdr3_nt: TGCGCCAGCAGCCCGCAGGGCCTTCCACCTACCTACGAGCAGTACTTC

j_call: TRBJ2-4
clone_size: -
v_call: TRBV6-5
d_call: -
cdr3_aa: CASRGGGKNIQYF
cdr3_nt: TGTGCCAGCAGGGGAGGGGGAAAAAACATTCAGTACTTC

j_call: TRBJ1-1
clone_size: -
v_call: TRBV27
d_call: TRBD1
cdr3_aa: CASSSTGGLAEAFF
cdr3_nt: TGTGCCAGCAGCTCAACAGGGGGCCTAGCTGAAGCTTTCTTT

j_call: TRBJ2-1
clone_size: once
v_call: TRBV6-1
d_call: TRBD1
cdr3_aa: CASTEQGRPGEQFF
cdr3_nt: TGTGCCAGCACTGAACAGGGGCGCCCTGGGGAGCAGTTCTTC

j_call: TRBJ2-3
clone_size: -
v_call: TRBV3-1/TRBV3-2
d_call: -
cdr3_aa: CASSKQKRMAGRTDTQYF
cdr3_nt: TGTGCCAGCAGCAAACAGAAGCGGATGGCGGGAAGGACAGATACGCAGTATTTT

j_call: TRBJ1-2
clone_size: -
v_call: TRBV6-1
d_call: -
cdr3_aa: CASSEARSYTF
cdr3_nt: TGTGCCAGCAGTGAAGCGAGGAGCTACACCTTC

j_call: TRBJ1-5
clone_size: -
v_call: TRBV28
d_call: TRBD1
cdr3_aa: CASSLSGGRQPQHF
cdr3_nt: TGTGCCAGCAGTTTATCAGGGGGCAGGCAGCCCCAGCATTTT

j_call: TRBJ1-5
clone_size: once
v_call: TRBV24-1
d_call: TRBD1
cdr3_aa: CATSPQGIQPQHF
cdr3_nt: TGTGCCACCAGTCCACAGGGGATTCAGCCCCAGCATTTT

j_call: TRBJ2-1
clone_size: few
v_call: TRBV7-9
d_call: TRBD2
cdr3_aa: CASSLERGVSYNEQFF
cdr3_nt: TGTGCCAGCAGCTTAGAGCGGGGGGTCTCCTACAATGAGCAGTTCTTC

j_call: TRBJ1-2
clone_size: -
v_call: TRBV28
d_call: -
cdr3_aa: CASSLTLGGIFGGYTF
cdr3_nt: TGTGCCAGCAGTTTGACTTTAGGCGGGATCTTCGGCGGCTACACCTTC

j_call: TRBJ2-5
clone_size: few
v_call: TRBV15
d_call: TRBD1
cdr3_aa: CATSRDGTAGETQYF
cdr3_nt: TGTGCCACCAGCAGAGATGGGACAGCCGGAGAGACCCAGTACTTC

j_call: TRBJ1-6
clone_size: -
v_call: TRBV14
d_call: TRBD1
cdr3_aa: CASSQDAPDRLVSPLHF
cdr3_nt: TGTGCCAGCAGCCAAGATGCCCCGGACAGGCTAGTTTCACCCCTCCACTTT

j_call: TRBJ2-1
clone_size: -
v_call: TRBV20-1
d_call: -
cdr3_aa: CSASLSRGSNEQFF
cdr3_nt: TGCAGTGCTAGTTTGTCCCGAGGGTCCAATGAGCAGTTCTTC

j_call: TRBJ2-1
clone_size: -
v_call: TRBV5-1
d_call: TRBD1
cdr3_aa: CASSLVQGNEQFF
cdr3_nt: TGCGCCAGCAGCTTGGTACAGGGGAATGAGCAGTTCTTC